This T cell receptor (beta chain) was observed in a study of blood T cell repertoires in COVID-19. Overall study: Acute-phase and convalescent COVID-19 samples originated in the United States, Italy and Spain. Sample material is recorded as cDNA or gDNA derived from T cells, B-cell-depleted T cells, or PBMCs.

As processed by the authors: Amplifying reference gene primers gave estimates of nucleated cell counts. Clones were read by immunoSEQ multiplex PCR, and TCRdb kept only the in-frame ones, dropping some. The V and J calls and clone size are taken from that table; D and trimming were inferred from the DNA. The top ten clones hold around 3% of a sample with a few hundred thousand clones, 86% of them seen once. CDR3 length equals 14 residues. Losses at the gene ends were 2 bases for V and 7 bases for J; bases not matched to a gene: 6. CDR1 is MDHEN, CDR2 SYDVKM, per germline. This sequence was found in a woman aged 25-40 years with active or convalescent COVID-19. The chain combines TRBV28 with TRBJ2-7; TRBD2 matches at 9 bases. Sample: peripheral blood. CDR3 loop: CASSLVAGEYEQYF. DNA of the CDR3: TGTGCCAGCAGTTTAGTAGCGGGGGAATATGAGCAGTACTTC.